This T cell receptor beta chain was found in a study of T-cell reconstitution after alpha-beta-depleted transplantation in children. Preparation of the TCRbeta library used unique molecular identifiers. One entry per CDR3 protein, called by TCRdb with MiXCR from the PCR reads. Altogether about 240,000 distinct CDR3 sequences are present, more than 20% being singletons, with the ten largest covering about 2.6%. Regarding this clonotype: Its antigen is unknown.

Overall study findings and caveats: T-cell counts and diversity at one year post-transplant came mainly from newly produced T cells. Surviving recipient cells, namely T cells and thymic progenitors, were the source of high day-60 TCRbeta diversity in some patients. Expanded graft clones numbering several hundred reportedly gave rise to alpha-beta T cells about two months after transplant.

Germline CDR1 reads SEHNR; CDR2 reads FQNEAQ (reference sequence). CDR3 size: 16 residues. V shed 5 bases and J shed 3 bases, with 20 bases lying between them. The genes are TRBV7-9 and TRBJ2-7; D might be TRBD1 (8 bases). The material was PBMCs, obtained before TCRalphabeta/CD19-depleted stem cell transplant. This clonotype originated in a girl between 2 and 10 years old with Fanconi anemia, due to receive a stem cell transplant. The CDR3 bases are TGTGCCAGCAGCGGACACGGACAGGGAGGGGGCTACGAGCAGTACTTC. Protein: CASSGHGQGGGYEQYF.